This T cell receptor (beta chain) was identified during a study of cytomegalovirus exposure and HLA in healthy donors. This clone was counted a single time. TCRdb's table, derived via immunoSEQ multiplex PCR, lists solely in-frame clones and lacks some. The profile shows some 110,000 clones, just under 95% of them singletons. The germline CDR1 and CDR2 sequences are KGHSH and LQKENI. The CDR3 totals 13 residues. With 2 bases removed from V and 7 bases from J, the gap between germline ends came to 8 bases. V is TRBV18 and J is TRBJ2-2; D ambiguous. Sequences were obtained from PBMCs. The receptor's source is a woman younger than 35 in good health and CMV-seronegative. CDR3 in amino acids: CASSPIRLGELFF. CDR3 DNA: TGTGCCAGCTCACCAATCAGGCTCGGGGAGCTGTTTTTT.